What follows are 32 T cell receptor beta chains derived from one specimen sequenced in a study of CD8 T cells in Susac syndrome. RNA, at about 0.45 to 1 ug, was reverse transcribed with random hexamers. TCRdb independently ran MiXCR on the immunoSEQ multiplex PCR reads; one entry per CDR3 protein. The table shows roughly 180,000 distinct CDR3 sequences, with roughly 94% occurring only once. Material: CD4+ T cells from PBMCs. These receptors were collected from a human donor in good health.

This clonotype occurred a few times. This rearrangement joins TRBV27 to TRBJ2-5; D is ambiguous. V lost 5 bases, J lost 4 bases, and 8 bases lay in between. Germline V lookup: CDR1 MNHEY, CDR2 SMNVEV (reference sequence). The CDR3 runs 12 residues. CDR3 DNA: TGTGCCAGCAGTCTCCGCCGAGAGACCCAGTACTTC. It yields the protein CASSLRRETQYF.

CDR3 DNA: TGTGCCACCAGCAGAGATCAGGGCTACTATGGCTACACCTTC. It yields the protein CATSRDQGYYGYTF. The chain combines TRBV15 with TRBJ1-2; D perhaps matches TRBD1 (5 bases). Germline CDR1 and CDR2: LNHNV and YYDKDF (reference sequence). Trimming took off 0 bases at V and 3 bases at J, with 8 bases between the two ends. The CDR3 has 14 amino acids.

This clonotype has a single count. The rearrangement links TRBV24-1 to TRBJ2-1, with 8 bases identical to TRBD1. The germline gives CDR1 KGHDR, CDR2 SFDVKD. CDR3 length: 16 residues. Germline trimming cut 4 bases from V and 6 bases from J; bases unmatched to any gene: 10. CDR3 in DNA: TGTGCCACCAGTGACCCAGGGGGCTCCTCTCCCAATGAGCAGTTCTTC. This gives the protein CATSDPGGSSPNEQFF.

The chain combines TRBV3-1 with TRBJ2-7; no clear D gene. Germline-derived CDR1 and CDR2 are LGHDT and YNNKEL (reference sequence). The CDR3 consists of 13 residues. V lost 7 bases, J lost 9 bases, and 19 bases lay in between. The CDR3 region has the DNA TGTGCCAGCACAGCCGGTGACCTACGGCGGCAGTACTTC. Encoded protein: CASTAGDLRRQYF.

The rearrangement joins TRBV20-1 to TRBJ2-5; D not certain. V lost 3 bases to trimming and J lost 5 bases, with 19 bases between them. Germline loops: CDR1 DFQATT, CDR2 SNEGSKA (reference sequence). The length of the CDR3 is 15 residues. In nucleotides, the CDR3 is TGCAGTGCTAGCCCCTCGATAGGGTGGGTTGAGACCCAGTACTTC. Protein: CSASPSIGWVETQYF.

The rearrangement uses TRBV7-9 and TRBJ2-6, with D possibly called TRBD1 or TRBD2 (6 bases each). Germline V gene sequence: CDR1 SEHNR, CDR2 FQNEAQ (reference sequence). This CDR3 has 17 residues. V shed 1 base and J shed 2 bases, with 12 bases lying between them. CDR3 sequence: CASSLGHREAGANVLTF. The CDR3 region has the DNA TGTGCCAGCAGCTTAGGGCACAGGGAGGCTGGGGCCAACGTCCTGACTTTC.

J is TRBJ1-1 and V is TRBV14; D remains unclear. The V gene lost 0 bases and the J gene lost 0 bases, with 17 bases spanning the gap. The CDR3 is 18 amino acids. The germline CDR1 and CDR2 sequences are SGHDN and FVKESK. The CDR3: CASSQDYSKWQLNTEAFF. CDR3 nucleotide sequence: TGTGCCAGCAGCCAAGATTATTCGAAATGGCAGTTGAACACTGAAGCTTTCTTT.

The chain has TRBV20-1 and TRBJ2-1; 10 nucleotides line up with TRBD2. The CDR3 length is 15 residues. V lost 3 bases and J lost 8; bases outside the gene matches: 10. From germline, CDR1 is DFQATT and CDR2 SNEGSKA (reference sequence). CDR3 sequence: CSASRRLAGTDEQFF. The CDR3 DNA is TGCAGTGCTAGCAGAAGACTAGCGGGCACTGATGAGCAGTTCTTC.

The rearrangement links TRBV29-1 to TRBJ1-3; a possible D gene is TRBD1 (5 bases). The germline CDR1 and CDR2 sequences are SQVTM and ANQGSEA. CDR3 length equals 13 residues. The V end was cut by 6 bases, the J end by 4 bases, with 13 bases between. The CDR3 reads CSVRDGSGNTIYF. The CDR3 region has the DNA TGCAGCGTGCGGGACGGCTCAGGAAACACCATATATTTT.

The chain links TRBV6-4 to TRBJ2-3; D may be TRBD1 or TRBD2 (5 bases each). V lost 3 bases and J 4 bases, leaving 14 bases between the germline ends. Germline CDR1 reads MRHNA; CDR2 reads SNTAGT. The CDR3 loop spans 15 amino acids. CDR3 sequence: CASSEGTGLADTQYF. CDR3 nucleotide sequence: TGTGCCAGCAGTGAGGGGACCGGTTTGGCAGATACGCAGTATTTT.

The chain is built from TRBV28 and TRBJ2-3; D not certain. The germline V gene has CDR1 MDHEN and CDR2 SYDVKM. V was pared by 8 bases and J by 2 bases, with 11 bases between. The CDR3 is made up of 13 amino acids. CDR3 DNA sequence: TGTGCCAGCGCTACCAGGACCACAGATACGCAGTATTTT. It translates to CASATRTTDTQYF.

This clonotype appeared a single time. This rearrangement joins TRBV3-1 to TRBJ1-1; D perhaps matches TRBD1 (5 bases). V shed 4 bases and J shed 1 base, with 13 bases lying between them. CDR1 LGHDT and CDR2 YNNKEL come from the germline V gene (reference sequence). The CDR3 length is 15 residues. The CDR3 is CASSRSGTGNTEAFF. Written as DNA, the CDR3 is TGTGCCAGCAGCCGTAGTGGGACGGGGAACACTGAAGCTTTCTTT.

V gene TRBV7-3 combines with J gene TRBJ1-2, with a weak D call TRBD1 (5 bases). The CDR3 spans 15 residues. V was pared by 0 bases and J by 3 bases, with 11 bases between. Looked up from germline, CDR1 is SGHTA and CDR2 is FQGTGA. The CDR3 DNA reads as TGTGCCAGCAGCTTAACATCCGGGGGTTACTATGGCTACACCTTC. It yields the protein CASSLTSGGYYGYTF.

The genes are TRBV20-1 and TRBJ2-7; D might be TRBD1 (6 bases). The germline gives CDR1 DFQATT, CDR2 SNEGSKA (reference sequence). The length of the CDR3 is 15 residues. Trimming removed 3 bases at V and 1 base at J, with 16 bases between. The CDR3 here is CSASRPGHKSYEQYF. DNA of the CDR3: TGCAGTGCTAGTCGTCCGGGACATAAATCCTACGAGCAGTACTTC.

The chain couples TRBV20-1 to TRBJ2-2; D remains ambiguous. CDR3 length: 14 residues. Germline CDR1 and CDR2: DFQATT and SNEGSKA (reference sequence). V shed 0 bases and J shed 2 bases, with 7 bases lying between them. CDR3 in DNA: TGCAGTGCTAGAGAGGGGTTAAACACCGGGGAGCTGTTTTTT. Translation gives CSAREGLNTGELFF.

V gene TRBV20-1 combines with J gene TRBJ2-5; D unresolved. The CDR3 spans 12 residues. Germline loops: CDR1 DFQATT, CDR2 SNEGSKA (reference sequence). V dropped 8 bases and J dropped 4 bases, with 14 bases sitting between them. The CDR3 nucleotides read TGCAGTCCTCGAGATGGCGGAGAGACCCAGTACTTC. It translates to CSPRDGGETQYF.

The chain is built from TRBV7-8 and TRBJ2-5, with 7 positions matching TRBD2. J was trimmed by 6 bases and V by 0 bases; bases with no gene match: 10. Germline CDR1 and CDR2: SGHVS and FQNEAQ. This CDR3 spans 16 amino acids. The CDR3 bases are TGTGCCAGCAGCTTAGCGCAGGGAGGGTATCATAAGACCCAGTACTTC. Protein product: CASSLAQGGYHKTQYF.

The V call is TRBV11-2, the J call TRBJ2-5; 7 bases line up with TRBD2. The CDR3 spans 14 residues. From germline, CDR1 is SGHAT and CDR2 FQNNGV. Germline trimming cut 2 bases from V and 5 bases from J; bases unmatched to any gene: 5. The CDR3 loop is CASSLQAGRETQYF. CDR3 coding DNA: TGTGCCAGCAGCTTACAAGCGGGACGGGAGACCCAGTACTTC. Full variable domain (rest looked up from reference TRBV11-2 and TRBJ2-5): EAGVAQSPRYKIIEKRQSVAFWCNPISGHATLYWYQQILGQGPKLLIQFQNNGVVDDSQLPKDRFSAERLKGVDSTLKIQPAKLEDSAVYLCASSLQAGRETQYFGPGTRLLVL.

The CDR3 DNA sequence: TGCAGCGTTAGGACAGATAGCAATCAGCCCCAGCATTTT. Residues: CSVRTDSNQPQHF. The V gene is TRBV29-1, the J gene TRBJ1-5; tentative D call: TRBD1 (6 bases). Germline V gene sequence: CDR1 SQVTM, CDR2 ANQGSEA. This CDR3 has 13 amino acids. Trimming took 5 bases from V and 0 from J, leaving 8 bases between them. Full variable domain (rest looked up from reference TRBV29-1 and TRBJ1-5): SAVISQKPSRDICQRGTSLTIQCQVDSQVTMMFWYRQQPGQSLTLIATANQGSEATYESGFVIDKFPISRPNLTFSTLTVSNMSPEDSSIYLCSVRTDSNQPQHFGDGTRLSIL.

The V and J genes are TRBV29-1 and TRBJ2-7; D call uncertain. The CDR3 totals 12 residues. With 4 bases removed from V and 0 bases from J, the gap between germline ends came to 7 bases. CDR1 is SQVTM and CDR2 is ANQGSEA in the germline V gene. CDR3 nucleotide sequence: TGCAGCGTTGGAGCGACCTCCTACGAGCAGTACTTC. Its translation: CSVGATSYEQYF.

The V gene is TRBV5-1, the J gene TRBJ2-3, with 8 bases lining up with TRBD1. Germline values: CDR1 SGHRS, CDR2 YFSETQ. This CDR3 has 15 residues. The V gene end was trimmed by 4 bases and the J gene end by 5 bases; junction bases not matched to a gene: 9. The DNA for the CDR3 is TGCGCCAGCAGCCAGCCGCATGACAGGGGAGATACGCAGTATTTT. As protein: CASSQPHDRGDTQYF.

This chain connects TRBV9 to TRBJ2-5, with a weak D call TRBD1 (6 bases). Germline CDR1 reads SGDLS; CDR2 reads YYNGEE. The CDR3 length is 15 residues. The ends were cut back, 0 bases at V and 5 bases at J, with 14 bases in the middle. CDR3 amino acids: CASSVAAGVYETQYF. The CDR3, as DNA: TGTGCCAGCAGCGTAGCGGCAGGGGTGTACGAGACCCAGTACTTC.

The genes are TRBV28 and TRBJ2-7, with 9 bases matching TRBD1. CDR1 is MDHEN, CDR2 SYDVKM, per germline. With 6 bases clipped from V and 6 bases from J, the junction kept 12 bases outside the gene matches. This CDR3 has 15 residues. CDR3 sequence reads: CASRTQGQGVGEQYF. The CDR3 coding sequence is TGTGCCAGCAGAACGCAGGGACAGGGAGTAGGCGAGCAGTACTTC.

This chain uses TRBV6-5 with TRBJ1-5, with no clear D. V lost 5 bases to trimming and J lost 4 bases, with 12 bases between them. Per germline, CDR1 MNHEY and CDR2 SVGAGI. This CDR3 has 14 residues. This chain's CDR3 is CASSLRVGNQPQHF. In nucleotides, the CDR3 is TGTGCCAGCAGTCTCCGGGTTGGTAATCAGCCCCAGCATTTT.

The chain's CDR3 is CSATGTNYEQYF. The CDR3 region has the DNA TGCAGTGCGACCGGGACTAATTACGAGCAGTACTTC. The chain joins TRBV20-1 to TRBJ2-7; TRBD2 matches at 7 bases. Unmatched junction bases numbered 6, after V lost 6 bases and J lost 4 bases. The CDR3 loop spans 12 amino acids. From germline, CDR1 is DFQATT and CDR2 SNEGSKA (reference sequence).

This rearrangement joins TRBV29-1 to TRBJ2-5; no reliable D call. This CDR3 has 10 amino acids. The germline gives CDR1 SQVTM, CDR2 ANQGSEA. Trimming removed 4 bases from V and 5 bases from J, with 5 bases in between. CDR3 sequence: CSVGLETQYF. Written as DNA, the CDR3 is TGCAGCGTTGGTCTCGAGACCCAGTACTTC.

The V gene is TRBV28, the J gene TRBJ2-7; D unclear. Per germline, CDR1 MDHEN and CDR2 SYDVKM. The CDR3 totals 13 residues. V dropped 3 bases and J dropped 2 bases, with 8 bases sitting between them. Here the CDR3 reads CASSFGTTYEQYF. The CDR3 nucleotides are TGTGCCAGCAGTTTCGGCACCACCTACGAGCAGTACTTC.

This chain uses TRBV12-3 or TRBV12-4 with TRBJ2-1; tentatively, D is TRBD1 or TRBD2 (5 bases each). V was shortened by 7 bases and J by 2 bases, with 15 bases between the two germline ends. CDR3 length: 15 residues. The CDR3 sequence is CASIFGTGPYNEQFF. The CDR3 DNA follows: TGTGCCAGCATCTTCGGGACGGGACCCTACAATGAGCAGTTCTTC.

The chain uses TRBV9 and TRBJ2-1; 13 bases are shared with TRBD2. The germline V gene has CDR1 SGDLS and CDR2 YYNGEE. The CDR3 is 15 residues long. Losses at the gene ends were 0 bases for V and 10 bases for J; bases not matched to a gene: 4. The CDR3: CASSVELAGGPEQFF. In nucleotides, the CDR3 is TGTGCCAGCAGCGTAGAACTAGCGGGAGGGCCCGAGCAGTTCTTC.

The chain has TRBV7-3 and TRBJ2-3, with 14 nucleotides matching TRBD2. Germline V gives CDR1 SGHTA, CDR2 FQGTGA. Germline trimming cut 3 bases from V and 6 bases from J; bases unmatched to any gene: 8. The CDR3 runs 17 residues. The CDR3 reads CASSLGLAGVWKDTQYF. As DNA, the CDR3 is TGTGCCAGCAGCTTGGGACTAGCGGGAGTTTGGAAGGATACGCAGTATTTT.

This clonotype has a single count. The V gene is TRBV29-1, the J gene TRBJ2-7, with D perhaps TRBD2 (5 bases). The CDR3 consists of 12 residues. CDR1 and CDR2 (germline): SQVTM, ANQGSEA. Trimming removed 5 bases from V and 1 base from J, with 9 bases in between. The CDR3, as DNA: TGCAGCGTTCAGGAGGTTTCCTACGAGCAGTACTTC. It is translated as CSVQEVSYEQYF.

The J gene is TRBJ2-2, the V gene TRBV18; D remains unclear. Per germline, CDR1 KGHSH and CDR2 LQKENI. V was cut by 3 bases and J by 2 bases, with 7 bases left in between. This CDR3 spans 14 amino acids. The CDR3 region is CASSPRTNTGELFF. CDR3 nucleotide sequence: TGTGCCAGCTCACCGCGCACTAACACCGGGGAGCTGTTTTTT.